What follows are 30 T cell receptor beta chains derived from one specimen sequenced in a study of T cell responses to AZD1222 COVID-19 vaccine. Clones were sequenced by immunoSEQ multiplex PCR, and TCRdb holds only the in-frame ones, with some missing. The data hold fewer than 300,000 clones, with approximately 95% observed a single time. Sample: peripheral blood, taken on day 0 of AZD1222 vaccination. The source is an adult in good health.

J is TRBJ1-1 and V is TRBV28, with D unresolved. The CDR3 sequence is 14 residues long. Trimming removed 6 bases at V and 2 bases at J, with 13 bases between. Germline-derived CDR1 and CDR2 are MDHEN and SYDVKM. The CDR3 protein is CASRRAGVNTEAFF. CDR3 bases: TGTGCCAGCAGGAGGGCAGGAGTTAACACTGAAGCTTTCTTT.

This clone was detected only once. The chain joins TRBV18 to TRBJ2-7; TRBD2 might be the D (5 bases). Trimming cost V 3 bases and J 6 bases, with 9 bases left between them. CDR1 is KGHSH and CDR2 is LQKENI in the germline V gene. CDR3 size: 12 residues. The CDR3 protein is CASSPGDSEQYF. The CDR3 region has the DNA TGTGCCAGCTCACCCGGGGATTCCGAGCAGTACTTC.

The J gene is TRBJ2-7, the V gene TRBV7-2, with 8 bases that match TRBD2. This CDR3 comprises 15 residues. After removal of 5 bases from V and 3 bases from J, the junction contained 9 bases not matched to a gene. The germline V gene has CDR1 SGHTA and CDR2 FQGNSA. CDR3 sequence: CASSLTSGVSYEQYF. The CDR3, as DNA: TGTGCCAGCAGCCTTACTAGCGGAGTGAGCTACGAGCAGTACTTC.

This rearrangement joins TRBV28 to TRBJ2-7, with 9 bases matching TRBD1. The V gene end was trimmed by 2 bases and the J gene end by 3 bases; junction bases not matched to a gene: 11. The CDR3 spans 17 residues. Germline CDR1 is MDHEN and CDR2 is SYDVKM. The CDR3 sequence: CASSLGFGGQGFYEQYF. For the CDR3, the DNA is TGTGCCAGCAGTTTAGGGTTCGGGGGACAGGGATTCTACGAGCAGTACTTC.

The rearrangement joins TRBV5-1 to TRBJ1-6; 7 bases map to TRBD1. The CDR3 runs to 15 residues. CDR1 and CDR2 from the germline V gene are SGHRS and YFSETQ. Unmatched junction bases numbered 6, after V lost 2 bases and J lost 7 bases. The CDR3, as DNA: TGCGCCAGCAGCTTTCACAGGGGAAGGAATTCACCCCTCCACTTT. It is translated as CASSFHRGRNSPLHF. Looking up the rest from reference TRBV5-1 and TRBJ1-6 gives the full variable domain: KAGVTQTPRYLIKTRGQQVTLSCSPISGHRSVSWYQQTPGQGLQFLFEYFSETQRNKGNFPGRFSGRQFSNSRSEMNVSTLELGDSALYLCASSFHRGRNSPLHFGNGTRLTVT.

The gene calls are TRBV18 and TRBJ2-7, with D unclear. The CDR3 loop spans 13 amino acids. Germline V gives CDR1 KGHSH, CDR2 LQKENI. Trimming cost V 1 base and J 5 bases, with 9 bases left between them. The CDR3, as DNA: TGTGCCAGCTCACCACAGGGTAGGCACGAGCAGTACTTC. It specifies CASSPQGRHEQYF.

This rearrangement joins TRBV7-2 to TRBJ1-2, with 7 bases that match TRBD1. There are 14 residues in the CDR3. Germline V gene sequence: CDR1 SGHTA, CDR2 FQGNSA. J was trimmed by 4 bases and V by 3 bases; bases with no gene match: 5. The CDR3: CASSFRQGVYGYTF. CDR3 DNA sequence: TGTGCCAGCAGCTTTCGACAGGGAGTCTATGGCTACACCTTC.

With respect to this clone: At one of its ends the junction is not consistent with the germline gene, which may arise from a read error. This chain connects TRBV2 to TRBJ1-2, with D unresolved. Germline V CDR1 and CDR2: SNHLY, FYNNEI. The CDR3 runs 12 residues. The CDR3 DNA reads TGTGCCAGCAGCGAAGCTAACTATGGCTACACCTTC. This translates into CASSEANYGYTF.

The rearrangement joins TRBV19 to TRBJ2-7, with D perhaps matching TRBD1 (5 bases). V was shortened by 5 bases and J by 3 bases, with 11 bases between the two germline ends. The CDR3 runs to 13 residues. The V gene's germline CDR1 is LNHDA and CDR2 SQIVND (reference sequence). The CDR3 protein is CASSVDTYYEQYF. CDR3 in DNA: TGTGCCAGTAGTGTGGACACCTACTACGAGCAGTACTTC.

The chain uses TRBV5-1 and TRBJ2-1; 9 bases line up with TRBD2. Germline V lookup: CDR1 SGHRS, CDR2 YFSETQ. This CDR3 comprises 15 residues. With V trimmed by 2 bases and J by 8 bases, 8 bases remained unmatched. The CDR3 is CASSFWRGGGDEQFF. CDR3 coding DNA: TGCGCCAGCAGCTTCTGGCGGGGGGGCGGAGATGAGCAGTTCTTC.

The chain combines TRBV5-1 with TRBJ2-2; 10 bases line up with TRBD1. The CDR3 extends over 14 amino acids. Germline values: CDR1 SGHRS, CDR2 YFSETQ. V shed 3 bases, J shed 7 bases, and the junction held 3 bases outside the gene matches. DNA for the CDR3: TGCGCCAGCAGCTCGACAGGGGGCGGCGGGGAGCTGTTTTTT. Amino acids: CASSSTGGGGELFF.

This chain joins TRBV6-1 and TRBJ2-3; weak D call: TRBD2 (5 bases). The germline CDR1 and CDR2 sequences are MNHNS and SASEGT. V was clipped by 8 bases and J by 2 bases, with 14 bases between them. The CDR3 covers 14 residues. CDR3 coding DNA: TGTGCCAGCCGGAGCGGAACTCTCACAGATACGCAGTATTTT. This gives the protein CASRSGTLTDTQYF.

V and J are TRBV7-2 and TRBJ2-3; 7 bases are a match to TRBD2. With V trimmed by 7 bases and J by 6 bases, 7 bases remained unmatched. Germline V gene lookup returns CDR1 SGHTA and CDR2 FQGNSA. CDR3 length: 13 residues. The CDR3 is CASTAGVRDTQYF. DNA of the CDR3: TGTGCCAGCACGGCGGGGGTTAGGGATACGCAGTATTTT.

This chain links TRBV3-1 (or the pseudogene TRBV3-2) with TRBJ1-5; D is ambiguous. Germline V gene lookup returns CDR1 LGHDT and CDR2 YNNKEL (reference sequence). The CDR3 extends over 12 amino acids. The V gene lost 4 bases and the J gene lost 6 bases, with 7 bases spanning the gap. CDR3 loop: CASSRPGQPQHF. The CDR3 coding sequence is TGTGCCAGCAGCCGCCCAGGTCAGCCCCAGCATTTT.

This sequence joins TRBV18 and TRBJ2-2; D uncertain. Germline CDR1 KGHSH, CDR2 LQKENI. The CDR3 has 13 residues. Trimming removed 8 bases at V and 4 bases at J, with 11 bases between. The CDR3 loop reads CASAPVGTGELFF. CDR3 bases: TGTGCCAGCGCCCCGGTTGGCACCGGGGAGCTGTTTTTT.

The chain carries TRBV18 and TRBJ2-3, with D perhaps being TRBD1 or TRBD2 (5 bases each). Trimming removed 6 bases at V and 0 bases at J, with 19 bases between. CDR1 and CDR2 (germline): KGHSH, LQKENI. The CDR3 spans 17 residues. CDR3 in DNA: TGTGCCAGCTCGCCATACAGGACTTACTTCAGCACAGATACGCAGTATTTT. Residues: CASSPYRTYFSTDTQYF.

The chain links TRBV5-4 to TRBJ2-5; 13 nucleotides match TRBD2. J gave up 5 bases and V 4 bases, and 8 bases lay outside the gene matches. CDR1 SGHNT and CDR2 YYREEE come from the germline V gene (reference sequence). This CDR3 has 16 amino acids. This CDR3 is CASSAGLAGVTETQYF. CDR3 sequence (DNA): TGTGCCAGCAGCGCCGGACTAGCGGGGGTAACGGAGACCCAGTACTTC.

V and J are TRBV28 and TRBJ1-6; D is perhaps TRBD1 (5 bases). Trimming cost V 6 bases and J 6 bases, with 12 bases left between them. The CDR3 contains 14 residues. In germline, CDR1 is MDHEN, CDR2 SYDVKM. The CDR3 nucleotides are TGTGCCAGCAGAATAGGGGACGGTAATTCACCCCTCCACTTT. Residues: CASRIGDGNSPLHF. Drawing the rest from reference TRBV28 and TRBJ1-6, the complete variable domain is DVKVTQSSRYLVKRTGEKVFLECVQDMDHENMFWYRQDPGLGLRLIYFSYDVKMKEKGDIPEGYSVSREKKERFSLILESASTNQTSMYLCASRIGDGNSPLHFGNGTRLTVT.

The V and J genes are TRBV24-1 and TRBJ2-7; TRBD1 matches at 8 bases. CDR1 KGHDR and CDR2 SFDVKD come from the germline V gene. CDR3 length: 15 amino acids. V shed 4 bases, J shed 2 bases, and the junction held 6 bases outside the gene matches. The CDR3 bases are TGTGCCACCAGTGACCCCGGACAGGGTGCCTACGAGCAGTACTTC. Translated: CATSDPGQGAYEQYF.

This sequence joins TRBV19 and TRBJ1-2; D is unresolved. Trimming stripped 0 bases from V and 4 bases from J, with 6 bases between. Germline V gives CDR1 LNHDA, CDR2 SQIVND (reference sequence). CDR3 length: 13 residues. DNA of the CDR3: TGTGCCAGTAGTATAGACACAGCCTATGGCTACACCTTC. Amino acids: CASSIDTAYGYTF. Looking up the rest from reference TRBV19 and TRBJ1-2 gives the full variable domain: DGGITQSPKYLFRKEGQNVTLSCEQNLNHDAMYWYRQDPGQGLRLIYYSQIVNDFQKGDIAEGYSVSREKKESFPLTVTSAQKNPTAFYLCASSIDTAYGYTFGSGTRLTVV.

The chain combines TRBV5-4 with TRBJ1-6; no clear D gene. Germline V CDR1 and CDR2: SGHNT, YYREEE (reference sequence). This CDR3 spans 15 amino acids. Between the trimmed V and J ends, which lost 0 bases and 3 bases, there was a span of 7 bases. CDR3: CASSLDDGYNSPLHF. CDR3 DNA sequence: TGTGCCAGCAGCTTGGACGACGGCTATAATTCACCCCTCCACTTT. Full variable domain (missing parts from reference TRBV5-4 and TRBJ1-6): ETGVTQSPTHLIKTRGQQVTLRCSSQSGHNTVSWYQQALGQGPQFIFQYYREEENGRGNFPPRFSGLQFPNYSSELNVNALELDDSALYLCASSLDDGYNSPLHFGNGTRLTVT.

This rearrangement joins TRBV2 to TRBJ2-3; D is possibly TRBD1 (5 bases). Trimming shortened V by 7 bases and J by 0 bases, and 11 bases separated the two germline ends. CDR3 length: 14 residues. CDR1 and CDR2 from the germline V gene are SNHLY and FYNNEI. The CDR3 region has the DNA TGTGCCAGCACCGCGGCAGGGAGCACAGATACGCAGTATTTT. It specifies CASTAAGSTDTQYF.

The CDR3 region is CASSLAGTGGSRAFGAFF. As DNA, the CDR3 is TGTGCCAGCAGTTTAGCCGGGACAGGGGGCTCCAGGGCCTTTGGGGCTTTCTTT. The chain uses TRBV27 and TRBJ1-1; 12 bases line up with TRBD1. V shed 2 bases and J 11 bases; nucleotides not matched to a gene: 18. This CDR3 has 18 residues. Per the germline V gene, CDR1 is MNHEY and CDR2 is SMNVEV (reference sequence).

V usage is TRBV11-2 and J usage is TRBJ2-3; the match to TRBD2 covers 15 bases. Germline trimming cut 5 bases from V and 4 bases from J; bases unmatched to any gene: 1. There are 15 residues in the CDR3. Germline V gene sequence: CDR1 SGHAT, CDR2 FQNNGV. The CDR3 bases are TGTGCCAGCAGCCGGACTAGCGGGGGGGCAGATACGCAGTATTTT. Translating it yields CASSRTSGGADTQYF.

V and J are TRBV7-9 and TRBJ2-4; no reliable D call. Germline V CDR1 and CDR2: SEHNR, FQNEAQ (reference sequence). V lost 5 bases and J lost 3, with 11 bases in between. The CDR3 spans 14 residues. CDR3 loop: CASSPNPYKNIQYF. The CDR3 DNA reads TGTGCCAGCAGCCCGAACCCTTACAAAAACATTCAGTACTTC.

CDR3: CASSWDGNTEAFF. CDR3 nucleotide sequence: TGTGCCAGCAGCTGGGACGGGAACACTGAAGCTTTCTTT. The gene calls are TRBV5-6 and TRBJ1-1; D is perhaps TRBD1 (5 bases). V was pared by 3 bases and J by 1 base, with 7 bases between. Per the germline V gene, CDR1 is SGHDT and CDR2 is YYEEEE. The CDR3 covers 13 residues.

V is TRBV19 and J is TRBJ1-6, with 9 bases matching TRBD1. Germline V gives CDR1 LNHDA, CDR2 SQIVND (reference sequence). The CDR3 totals 15 residues. V was clipped by 6 bases and J by 5 bases; unmatched bases: 5. CDR3 loop: CASRRDRADNSPLHF. Here the CDR3 DNA reads TGTGCCAGTAGACGGGACAGGGCGGATAATTCACCCCTCCACTTT.

V and J are TRBV24-1 and TRBJ1-1, with TRBD1 identical over 8 bases. The length of the CDR3 is 14 residues. The V segment lost 3 bases and the J segment 2 bases; nucleotides outside the gene matches: 1. Germline V gene data show CDR1 as KGHDR and CDR2 as SFDVKD. Written as DNA, the CDR3 is TGTGCCACCAGTGATGGACAGGGTAACACTGAAGCTTTCTTT. It yields the protein CATSDGQGNTEAFF.

The V call is TRBV28, the J call TRBJ2-7, with TRBD2 identical over 9 bases. The germline V gene encodes CDR1 MDHEN and CDR2 SYDVKM. The trim removed 3 bases at V and 4 bases at J, leaving 7 bases unmatched. The CDR3 spans 15 residues. Here the CDR3 reads CASSLNPSGNYEQYF. CDR3 nucleotides: TGTGCCAGCAGTTTGAACCCTAGCGGGAATTACGAGCAGTACTTC.

CDR3 protein: CASSSRQGRSETQYF. The CDR3 DNA reads as TGTGCCAGCAGCTCACGACAGGGGAGGTCCGAGACCCAGTACTTC. The chain employs TRBV28 and TRBJ2-5, with 8 nucleotides matching TRBD1. Losses at the gene ends were 6 bases for V and 5 bases for J; bases not matched to a gene: 11. The germline V gene encodes CDR1 MDHEN and CDR2 SYDVKM. The CDR3 contains 15 residues.